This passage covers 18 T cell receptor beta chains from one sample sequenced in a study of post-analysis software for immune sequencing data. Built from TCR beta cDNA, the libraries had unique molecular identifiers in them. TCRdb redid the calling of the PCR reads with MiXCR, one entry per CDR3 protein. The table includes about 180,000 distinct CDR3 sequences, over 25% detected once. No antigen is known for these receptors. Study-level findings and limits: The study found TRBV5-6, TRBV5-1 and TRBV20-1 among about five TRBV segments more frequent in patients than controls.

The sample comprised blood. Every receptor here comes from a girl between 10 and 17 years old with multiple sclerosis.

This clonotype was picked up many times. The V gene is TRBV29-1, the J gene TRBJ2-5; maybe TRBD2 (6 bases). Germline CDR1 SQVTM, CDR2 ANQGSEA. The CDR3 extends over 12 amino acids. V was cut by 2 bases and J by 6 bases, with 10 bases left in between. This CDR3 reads CSVETSSQTQYF. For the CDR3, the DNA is TGCAGCGTTGAAACTAGCTCGCAGACCCAGTACTTC.

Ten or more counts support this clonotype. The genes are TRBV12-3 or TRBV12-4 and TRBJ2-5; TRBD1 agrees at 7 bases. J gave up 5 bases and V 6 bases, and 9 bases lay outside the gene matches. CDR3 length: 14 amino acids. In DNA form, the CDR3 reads TGTGCCAGCAGACTGACAGGGTCCTTGGAGACCCAGTACTTC. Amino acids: CASRLTGSLETQYF.

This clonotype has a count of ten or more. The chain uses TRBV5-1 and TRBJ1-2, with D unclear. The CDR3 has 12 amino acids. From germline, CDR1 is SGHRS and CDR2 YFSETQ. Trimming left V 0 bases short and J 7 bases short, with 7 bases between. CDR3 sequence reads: CASSLDRGGYTF. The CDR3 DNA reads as TGCGCCAGCAGCTTGGACAGAGGTGGCTACACCTTC.

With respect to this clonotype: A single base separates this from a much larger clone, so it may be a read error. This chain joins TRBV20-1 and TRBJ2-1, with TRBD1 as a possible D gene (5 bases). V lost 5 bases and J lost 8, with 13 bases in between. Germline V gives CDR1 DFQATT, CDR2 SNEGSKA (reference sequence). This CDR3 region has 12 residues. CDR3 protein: CSAAMGRHEQFF. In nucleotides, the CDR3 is TGCAGTGCTGCCATGGGGCGCCATGAGCAGTTCTTC.

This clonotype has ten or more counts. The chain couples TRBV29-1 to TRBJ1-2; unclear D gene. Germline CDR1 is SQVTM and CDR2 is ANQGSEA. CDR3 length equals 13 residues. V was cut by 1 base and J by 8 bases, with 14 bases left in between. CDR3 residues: CSVEGADQGGYTF. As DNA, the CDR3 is TGCAGCGTTGAAGGGGCCGATCAAGGAGGCTACACCTTC.

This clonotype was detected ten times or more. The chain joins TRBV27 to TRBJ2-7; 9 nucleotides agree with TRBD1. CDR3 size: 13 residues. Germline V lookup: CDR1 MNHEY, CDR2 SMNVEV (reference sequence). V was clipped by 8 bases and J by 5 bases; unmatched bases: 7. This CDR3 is CASGRQGDNEQYF. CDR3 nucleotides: TGTGCCAGCGGTCGACAGGGGGATAACGAGCAGTACTTC.

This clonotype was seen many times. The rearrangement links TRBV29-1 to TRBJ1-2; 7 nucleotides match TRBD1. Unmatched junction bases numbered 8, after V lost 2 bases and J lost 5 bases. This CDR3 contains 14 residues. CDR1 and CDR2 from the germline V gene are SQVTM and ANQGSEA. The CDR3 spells CSVENPGQVYGYTF. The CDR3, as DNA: TGCAGCGTTGAAAATCCCGGACAGGTGTATGGCTACACCTTC.

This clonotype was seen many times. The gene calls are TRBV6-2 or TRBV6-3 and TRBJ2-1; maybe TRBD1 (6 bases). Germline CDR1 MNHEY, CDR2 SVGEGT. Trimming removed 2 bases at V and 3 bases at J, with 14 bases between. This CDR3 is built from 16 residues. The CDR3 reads CASSYTKTGYYNEQFF. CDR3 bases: TGTGCCAGCAGTTACACTAAAACAGGGTACTACAATGAGCAGTTCTTC.

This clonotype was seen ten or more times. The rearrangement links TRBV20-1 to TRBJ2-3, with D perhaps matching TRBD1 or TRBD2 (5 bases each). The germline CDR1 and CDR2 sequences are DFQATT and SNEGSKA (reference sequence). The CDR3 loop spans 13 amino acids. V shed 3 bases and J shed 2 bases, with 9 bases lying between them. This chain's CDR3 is CSARGPHTDTQYF. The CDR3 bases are TGCAGTGCTAGGGGACCCCACACAGATACGCAGTATTTT.

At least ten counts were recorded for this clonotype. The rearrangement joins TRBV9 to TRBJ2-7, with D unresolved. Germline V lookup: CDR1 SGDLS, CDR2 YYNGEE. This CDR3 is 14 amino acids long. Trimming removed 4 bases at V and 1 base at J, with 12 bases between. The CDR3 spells CASSLRGGSYEQYF. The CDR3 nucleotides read TGTGCCAGCAGCCTTAGAGGCGGTTCCTACGAGCAGTACTTC.

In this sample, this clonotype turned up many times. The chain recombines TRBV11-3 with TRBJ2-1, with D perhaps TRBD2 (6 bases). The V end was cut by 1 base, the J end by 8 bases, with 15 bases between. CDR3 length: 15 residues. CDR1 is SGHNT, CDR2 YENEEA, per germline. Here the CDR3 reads CASSLGVGGEDEQFF. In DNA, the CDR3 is TGTGCCAGCAGCTTAGGAGTCGGGGGTGAAGATGAGCAGTTCTTC.

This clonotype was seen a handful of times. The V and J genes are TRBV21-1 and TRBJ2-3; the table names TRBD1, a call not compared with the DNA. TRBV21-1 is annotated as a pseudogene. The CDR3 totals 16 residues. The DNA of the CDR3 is TGTGCCAGCAGAATCCCTTCGGGGACAGGGGCAGATACGCAGTATTTT. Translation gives CASRIPSGTGADTQYF.

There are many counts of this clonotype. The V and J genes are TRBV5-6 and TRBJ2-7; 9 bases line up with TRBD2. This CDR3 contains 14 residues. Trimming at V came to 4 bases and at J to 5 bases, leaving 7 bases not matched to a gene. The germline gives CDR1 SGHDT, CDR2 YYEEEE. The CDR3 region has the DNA TGTGCCAGCAGCCATAGCGGGAGTCTACACGAGCAGTACTTC. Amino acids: CASSHSGSLHEQYF.

Here the CDR3 reads CSARGDSNTQYF. In DNA form, the CDR3 reads TGCAGTGCTAGAGGGGACAGTAATACGCAGTATTTT. The chain joins TRBV20-1 to TRBJ2-3; 7 positions match TRBD1. The ends lost 1 base at V and 7 bases at J; junction bases unmatched: 2. This CDR3 has 12 residues. Germline-derived CDR1 and CDR2 are DFQATT and SNEGSKA (reference sequence).

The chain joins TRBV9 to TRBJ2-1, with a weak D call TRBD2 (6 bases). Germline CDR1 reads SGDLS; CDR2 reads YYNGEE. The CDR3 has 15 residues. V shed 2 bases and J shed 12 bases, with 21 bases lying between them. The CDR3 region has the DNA TGTGCCAGCAGCGTCTTCGGCGGGAAAGAGGTGCGGCAGTTCTTC. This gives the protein CASSVFGGKEVRQFF.

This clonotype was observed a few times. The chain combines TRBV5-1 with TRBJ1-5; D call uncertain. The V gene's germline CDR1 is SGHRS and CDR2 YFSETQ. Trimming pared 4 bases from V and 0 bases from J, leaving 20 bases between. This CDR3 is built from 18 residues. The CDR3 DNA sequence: TGCGCCAGCAGCCGGAGGAAAGAGGAGGATTATAGCAATCAGCCCCAGCATTTT. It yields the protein CASSRRKEEDYSNQPQHF.

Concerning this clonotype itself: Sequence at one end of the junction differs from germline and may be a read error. The CDR3, as DNA: TGTGCCAGCAGCTTCGTGGGCGCCAACGTCCGGACTTTC. Encoded protein: CASSFVGANVRTF. The chain combines TRBV7-2 with TRBJ2-6, with D unresolved. The germline gives CDR1 SGHTA, CDR2 FQGNSA. CDR3 length: 13 amino acids.

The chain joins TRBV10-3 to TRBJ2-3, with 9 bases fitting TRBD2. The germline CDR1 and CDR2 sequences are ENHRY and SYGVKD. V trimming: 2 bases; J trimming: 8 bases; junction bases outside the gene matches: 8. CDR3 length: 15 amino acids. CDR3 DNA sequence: TGTGCCATCAGTGAGGAGGGCCCAGCGGGAGGTACGCAGTATTTT. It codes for CAISEEGPAGGTQYF.